The 2 T cell receptor beta chains presented below share a single source sample, sequenced in a study of T cells in Graves' hyperthyroidism and ophthalmopathy. The source material, RNA transcripts, was used to amplify TCR beta CDR3 regions. With the HTBI primer set, the TCR CDR3 went through a first round of RT-PCR. TCRdb reprocessed the multiplex PCR reads with MiXCR, giving one entry per CDR3 protein. The sample holds 330,000 or so distinct CDR3 sequences, 18% seen once. What was sequenced was blood. All receptors derive from a woman between 40 and 55 years old with Graves' ophthalmopathy.

This clonotype was found many times. The chain combines TRBV9 with TRBJ2-2; D ambiguous. V dropped 0 bases and J dropped 7 bases, with 10 bases sitting between them. Germline values: CDR1 SGDLS, CDR2 YYNGEE. The CDR3 consists of 14 residues. The CDR3 loop is CASSVGDLGGELFF. CDR3 DNA sequence: TGTGCCAGCAGCGTAGGGGATTTGGGCGGGGAGCTGTTTTTT.

This clonotype was found many times. This chain connects TRBV5-4 to TRBJ1-2, with TRBD1 matching over 8 bases. The germline V gene encodes CDR1 SGHNT and CDR2 YYREEE (reference sequence). V dropped 4 bases and J dropped 4; count of bases not matched to a gene: 3. This CDR3 comprises 13 residues. As DNA, the CDR3 is TGTGCCAGCAGCGTAGACAGGGGCTATGGCTACACCTTC. Translating gives CASSVDRGYGYTF.